This T cell receptor (beta chain) was captured by sequencing in a study of shared clonotypes between healthy human individuals. The CDR3 spans 16 residues. The germline CDR1 and CDR2 sequences are SGHRS and YFSETQ. J gave up 3 bases and V 2 bases, and 8 bases lay outside the gene matches. Repertoires were generated with immunoSEQ multiplex PCR, while TCRdb's copy carries only in-frame clones and drops some. In the table there are just over 2,000,000 clones, approximately 95% of which are singletons. The chain is built from TRBV5-1 and TRBJ1-2; 9 nucleotides align to TRBD1. The receptor was isolated from a man between 18 and 35 years old in good health. Input material: naive CD4+ T cells sorted from blood. Described subset: CD45RA+ positively selected. In DNA, the CDR3 is TGCGCCAGCAGCTTATCAGGGACAGGGAGGGACTATGGCTACACCTTC. It codes for CASSLSGTGRDYGYTF.